One sample yielded the 6 T cell receptor beta chains listed below, sequenced in a study of CD8+ T cells in alopecia areata. cDNA serving as the sequencing template came from extracted, reverse transcribed RNA. Clones were sequenced by immunoSEQ multiplex PCR, and TCRdb holds only the in-frame ones, with some missing. The sample includes more than 200,000 clones, under 70% seen only once; the top ten take roughly 1.2%. Treatment noted: oral pan-JAK inhibitor, 5-10 mg twice daily. The sequences come from CD4+ T cells sorted from blood, collected around week 42, from a patient treated with tofacitinib. Receptor source: a human donor with alopecia areata.

The chain joins TRBV5-1 to TRBJ2-4, with a weak D call TRBD2 (6 bases). Germline assignment: CDR1 SGHRS and CDR2 YFSETQ. V was trimmed by 3 bases and J by 1 base, leaving 17 bases between them. The CDR3 covers 17 residues. CDR3 sequence (DNA): TGCGCCAGCAGCTACGGCCGGTTGGAGGGCGCCAAAAACATTCAGTACTTC. This encodes CASSYGRLEGAKNIQYF.

The V and J genes are TRBV6-6 and TRBJ2-1; D remains unclear. This CDR3 is 13 amino acids long. V dropped 6 bases and J dropped 13 bases, with 19 bases sitting between them. The germline CDR1 and CDR2 sequences are MNHNY and SVGAGI (reference sequence). The CDR3 is CASRPPGKLQQFF. DNA of the CDR3: TGTGCCAGCAGACCACCCGGAAAGCTCCAACAGTTCTTC.

This sequence joins TRBV19 and TRBJ1-5; 8 nucleotides agree with TRBD1. V gave up 3 bases and J gave up 7 bases; unmatched junction bases: 5. This CDR3 contains 14 residues. Germline V gene lookup returns CDR1 LNHDA and CDR2 SQIVND (reference sequence). CDR3 bases: TGTGCCAGTAGTATGGACAGGGAAAGACAGCCCCAGCATTTT. This translates into CASSMDRERQPQHF.

The chain is built from TRBV29-1 and TRBJ1-1; 7 nucleotides agree with TRBD1. J was trimmed by 11 bases and V by 7 bases; bases with no gene match: 13. This CDR3 has 12 residues. CDR1 is SQVTM, CDR2 ANQGSEA, per germline. This CDR3 reads CSARGGTGVAFF. The DNA of the CDR3 is TGCAGCGCCAGGGGGGGAACAGGGGTCGCTTTCTTT.

The rearrangement uses TRBV4-1 and TRBJ2-7, with D tentatively TRBD1 (6 bases). V lost 1 base, J lost 1 base, and 11 bases lay in between. The germline gives CDR1 MGHRA, CDR2 YSYEKL. The CDR3 extends over 15 amino acids. CDR3 sequence: CASSQGPTGSYEQYF. The CDR3 DNA reads as TGCGCCAGCAGCCAAGGCCCGACAGGATCCTACGAGCAGTACTTC.

This clone was seen more than once but under ten times. The chain has TRBV27 and TRBJ2-5; 13 nucleotides match TRBD2. Germline loops: CDR1 MNHEY, CDR2 SMNVEV (reference sequence). The CDR3 sequence is 15 residues long. V was clipped by 4 bases and J by 2 bases; unmatched bases: 1. The CDR3 DNA is TGTGCCAGCAGTTGGGGACTAGCGGGGCAAGAGACCCAGTACTTC. It specifies CASSWGLAGQETQYF.